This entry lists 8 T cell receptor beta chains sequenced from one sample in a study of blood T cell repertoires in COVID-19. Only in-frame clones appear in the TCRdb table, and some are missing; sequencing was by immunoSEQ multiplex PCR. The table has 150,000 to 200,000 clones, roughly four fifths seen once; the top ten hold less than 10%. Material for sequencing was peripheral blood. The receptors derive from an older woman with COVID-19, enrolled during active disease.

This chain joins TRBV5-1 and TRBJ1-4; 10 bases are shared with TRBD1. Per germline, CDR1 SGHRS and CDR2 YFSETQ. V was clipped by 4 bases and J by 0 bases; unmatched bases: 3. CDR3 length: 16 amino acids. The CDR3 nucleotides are TGCGCCAGCAGCGCGGGACAGGGGACAACTAATGAAAAACTGTTTTTT. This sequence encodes CASSAGQGTTNEKLFF.

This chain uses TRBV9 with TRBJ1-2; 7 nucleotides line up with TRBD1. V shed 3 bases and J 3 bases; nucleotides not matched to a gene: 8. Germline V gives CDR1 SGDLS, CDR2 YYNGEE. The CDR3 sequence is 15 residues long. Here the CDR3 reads CASSASGGGDYGYTF. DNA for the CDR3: TGTGCCAGCAGCGCCTCCGGAGGGGGCGACTATGGCTACACCTTC.

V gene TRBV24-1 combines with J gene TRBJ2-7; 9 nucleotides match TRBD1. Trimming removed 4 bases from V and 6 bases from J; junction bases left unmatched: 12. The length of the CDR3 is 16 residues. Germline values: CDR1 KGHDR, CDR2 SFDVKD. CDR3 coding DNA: TGTGCCACCAGTGAGGCCGGGACAGGGCGGCGATCCGAGCAGTACTTC. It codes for CATSEAGTGRRSEQYF.

CDR3 sequence (DNA): TGTGCCAGCAGTTATAAGTTCTTC. This gives the protein CASSYKFF. V is TRBV28 and J is TRBJ2-1; D not resolved. From germline, CDR1 is MDHEN and CDR2 SYDVKM. V was cut by 4 bases and J by 14 bases, with 3 bases left in between. There are 8 residues in the CDR3. The full variable domain, completed using reference TRBV28 and TRBJ2-1, is DVKVTQSSRYLVKRTGEKVFLECVQDMDHENMFWYRQDPGLGLRLIYFSYDVKMKEKGDIPEGYSVSREKKERFSLILESASTNQTSMYLCASSYKFFGPGTRLTVL.

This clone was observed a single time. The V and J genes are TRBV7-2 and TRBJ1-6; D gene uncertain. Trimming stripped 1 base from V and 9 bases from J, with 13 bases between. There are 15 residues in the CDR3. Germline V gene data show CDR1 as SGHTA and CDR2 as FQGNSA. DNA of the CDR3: TGTGCCAGCAGCTTAGGCCTGAGGGAGCTTTCACCCCTCCACTTT. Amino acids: CASSLGLRELSPLHF.

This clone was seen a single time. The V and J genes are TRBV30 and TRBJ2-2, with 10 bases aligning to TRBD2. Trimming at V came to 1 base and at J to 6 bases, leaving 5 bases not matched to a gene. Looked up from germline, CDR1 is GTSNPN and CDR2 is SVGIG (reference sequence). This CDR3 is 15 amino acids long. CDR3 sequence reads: CAWSASGSLPGELFF. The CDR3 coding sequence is TGTGCCTGGAGTGCTAGCGGGAGTTTGCCCGGGGAGCTGTTTTTT.

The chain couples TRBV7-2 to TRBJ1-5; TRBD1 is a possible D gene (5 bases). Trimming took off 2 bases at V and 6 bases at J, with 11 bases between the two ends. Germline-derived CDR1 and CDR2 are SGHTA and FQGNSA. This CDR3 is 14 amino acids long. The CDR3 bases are TGTGCCAGCAGCTTATTTGGGGGGAGTCAGCCCCAGCATTTT. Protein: CASSLFGGSQPQHF.

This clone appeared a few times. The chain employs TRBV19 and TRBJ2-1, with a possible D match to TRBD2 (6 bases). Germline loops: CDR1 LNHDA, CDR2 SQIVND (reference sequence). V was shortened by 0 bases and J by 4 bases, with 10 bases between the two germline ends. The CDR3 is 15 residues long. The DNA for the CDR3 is TGTGCCAGTAGTATAGATAGGGCGGGATACAATGAGCAGTTCTTC. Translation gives CASSIDRAGYNEQFF.